This record concerns one T cell receptor (beta chain) sequence. This sample was taken from a study of blood T cell repertoires in COVID-19. Original analysis: Reference gene primer amplification yielded estimated nucleated cell counts. Profiling relied on immunoSEQ multiplex PCR, and the TCRdb table lists in-frame clones only, not all of them. V and J calls and clone size follow that table, whereas D and trimming were derived from the DNA. The table shows roughly 35,000 clones, with approximately 72% occurring only once. The CDR3 has 13 residues. Per germline, CDR1 MNHEY and CDR2 SVGEGT. V gave up 6 bases and J gave up 4 bases; unmatched junction bases: 5.

Material for sequencing was peripheral blood. This clonotype was obtained from an elderly man with acute or convalescent COVID-19. This chain joins TRBV6-2 or TRBV6-3 and TRBJ2-7; 8 nucleotides align to TRBD2. The CDR3 coding sequence is TGTGCCAGCAGCCTCGCGGGGGGTTACGAGCAGTACTTC. It is translated as CASSLAGGYEQYF.